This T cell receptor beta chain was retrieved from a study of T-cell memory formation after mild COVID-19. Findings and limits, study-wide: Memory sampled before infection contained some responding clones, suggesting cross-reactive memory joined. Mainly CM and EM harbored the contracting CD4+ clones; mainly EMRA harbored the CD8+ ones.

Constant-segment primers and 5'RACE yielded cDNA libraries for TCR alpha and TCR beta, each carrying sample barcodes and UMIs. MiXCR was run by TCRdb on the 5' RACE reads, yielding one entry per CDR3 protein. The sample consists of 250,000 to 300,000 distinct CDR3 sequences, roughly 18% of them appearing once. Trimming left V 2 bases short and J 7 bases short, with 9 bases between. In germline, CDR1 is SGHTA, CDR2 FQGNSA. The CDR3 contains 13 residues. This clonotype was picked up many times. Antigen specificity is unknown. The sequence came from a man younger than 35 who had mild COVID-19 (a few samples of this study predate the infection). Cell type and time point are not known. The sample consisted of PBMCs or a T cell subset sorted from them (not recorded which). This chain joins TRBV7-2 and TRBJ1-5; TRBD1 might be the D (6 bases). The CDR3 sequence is CASSLNRDQPQHF. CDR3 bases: TGTGCCAGCAGCTTAAACAGGGACCAGCCCCAGCATTTT.